This entry lists 32 T cell receptor gamma chains sequenced from one sample in a study of Vδ1+ human thymocytes (dated by TCRdb to the late 2010s). Overall study outcomes, separate from this receptor: Unlike the oligoclonal repertoires in peripheral blood, the thymic TRG and TRD repertoires appeared highly polyclonal, with Gaussian CDR3 length distributions.

TCRdb shows the sequencer as Illumina MiSeq. RNA extraction was carried out with the RNeasy mini kit, and reverse transcription was then done using Superscript III. Multiplex PCR was used to generate CDR3 amplicons, with pooled V-gene forward primers and a constant-region reverse primer carrying Illumina adaptor overhangs. TCRdb reprocessed the public data with the CATT caller; entries with the same nucleotide sequence were combined afterwards. In this sample the table shows 25,000 to 35,000 gamma-chain clones, 20% of which occur a single time. Approximately 1.9% of the sample belongs to the ten largest clones. No antigen has been identified for these receptors. The specimen sequenced was Vdelta1+ gamma-delta thymocytes from the thymus. Explained via the paper, the cell subset or site label denotes: FACS-sorted CD3+ TCRalphabeta- TCRVdelta1+ TCRVdelta2- thymocytes. The receptors come from a boy under two years old who had congenital heart surgery.

The chain employs TRGV4 and TRGJ1 or TRGJ2. V lost 4 bases and J lost 4; bases outside the gene matches: 19. The germline CDR1 and CDR2 sequences are EGSTGY and YDSYTSSV. The CDR3 runs to 17 residues. The CDR3 coding sequence is TGTGCCACCTGGGACGAACGGGTGGCTAACAAATATTATAAGAAACTCTTT. Amino acids: CATWDERVANKYYKKLF.

The chain employs TRGV2 and TRGJP1. The germline CDR1 and CDR2 sequences are EGSNGY and YDSYNSKV. After removal of 0 bases from V and 0 bases from J, the junction contained 4 bases not matched to a gene. The CDR3 consists of 16 residues. The CDR3 DNA is TGTGCCACCTGGGACGGGCGGGATACCACTGGTTGGTTCAAGATATTT. Translation: CATWDGRDTTGWFKIF.

The chain has TRGV2 and TRGJ1 or TRGJ2. The CDR3 sequence is 14 residues long. Germline V gene lookup returns CDR1 EGSNGY and CDR2 YDSYNSKV. With V trimmed by 1 base and J by 10 bases, 13 bases remained unmatched. This CDR3 reads CATWDGQETNKKLF. The CDR3 nucleotides are TGTGCCACCTGGGACGGACAGGAAACAAACAAGAAACTCTTT.

The V and J genes are TRGV4 and TRGJP2. This CDR3 region has 16 residues. Germline V CDR1 and CDR2: EGSTGY, YDSYTSSV. Unmatched junction bases numbered 10, after V lost 0 bases and J lost 6 bases. The DNA for the CDR3 is TGTGCCACCTGGGATGGGCACCCCGATCGTGATTGGATCAAGACGTTT. Protein sequence: CATWDGHPDRDWIKTF.

This clone has just a few counts. The V and J genes are TRGV5 and TRGJP1. The germline V gene has CDR1 VINAFY and CDR2 YDVSNSKD. The CDR3 extends over 13 amino acids. J was trimmed by 5 bases and V by 3 bases; bases with no gene match: 3. Here the CDR3 reads CATWDETGWFKIF. CDR3 DNA sequence: TGTGCCACCTGGGACGAGACTGGTTGGTTCAAGATATTT.

The rearrangement links TRGV2 to TRGJ1 or TRGJ2. With 0 bases clipped from V and 7 bases from J, the junction kept 15 bases outside the gene matches. Germline CDR1 is EGSNGY and CDR2 is YDSYNSKV. This CDR3 comprises 16 residues. This CDR3 reads CATWDGPQGVGYKKLF. CDR3 sequence (DNA): TGTGCCACCTGGGACGGGCCCCAGGGGGTTGGGTATAAGAAACTCTTT.

The V call is TRGV4, the J call TRGJ1 or TRGJ2. Losses at the gene ends were 0 bases for V and 10 bases for J; bases not matched to a gene: 6. CDR3 length: 12 amino acids. CDR1 and CDR2 (germline): EGSTGY, YDSYTSSV. As DNA, the CDR3 is TGTGCCACCTGGGATGGGCTCTGCAAGAAACTCTTT. Translating it yields CATWDGLCKKLF.

This chain links TRGV9 with TRGJP2. In germline, CDR1 is GITISATS, CDR2 ISYDGTV (reference sequence). V was clipped by 0 bases and J by 12 bases; unmatched bases: 10. CDR3 length: 14 amino acids. The CDR3 nucleotides read TGTGCCTTGTGGGAGGTGCATGCATTTCGGATCAAGACGTTT. Encoded protein: CALWEVHAFRIKTF.

The chain links TRGV2 to TRGJ1 or TRGJ2. Germline trimming cut 4 bases from V and 2 bases from J; bases unmatched to any gene: 11. The CDR3 is made up of 15 amino acids. Germline CDR1 and CDR2: EGSNGY and YDSYNSKV. CDR3 loop: CATWDGPYHYYKKLF. The DNA for the CDR3 is TGTGCCACCTGGGATGGGCCCTACCATTATTATAAGAAACTCTTT.

This clone was seen a few times. The chain employs TRGV2 and TRGJ1 or TRGJ2. Germline CDR1 EGSNGY, CDR2 YDSYNSKV. J gave up 7 bases and V 0 bases, and 9 bases lay outside the gene matches. The CDR3 length is 14 residues. CDR3 sequence reads: CATWDGTEYYKKLF. In DNA form, the CDR3 reads TGTGCCACCTGGGACGGGACCGAGTACTATAAGAAACTCTTT.

This rearrangement joins TRGV9 to TRGJP1. Germline CDR1 reads GITISATS; CDR2 reads ISYDGTV (reference sequence). CDR3 length equals 11 residues. V lost 3 bases, J lost 9 bases, and 1 base stayed unmatched. The DNA of the CDR3 is TGTGCCTTGTGGGAGTGTTGGTTCAAGATATTT. It yields the protein CALWECWFKIF.

Note on this clone: A read error may account for a junction end that differs from germline. The chain couples TRGV3 to TRGJ1 or TRGJ2. The CDR3 runs 14 residues. Germline V lookup: CDR1 VTNTFY, CDR2 YDVSTARD (reference sequence). In DNA, the CDR3 is TGTGCCACCTGGGGCAGGCCGGACGATTATAAGAAACTCTTT. This translates into CATWGRPDDYKKLF.

Notes on this clone: The germline gene is not matched at one end of the junction; a read error may be the cause. The V and J genes are TRGV9 and TRGJ1 or TRGJ2. Germline V lookup: CDR1 GITISATS, CDR2 ISYDGTV (reference sequence). CDR3 length: 15 amino acids. The CDR3 protein is CALWEVHPDYYKKLF. CDR3 sequence (DNA): TGTGCCCTGTGGGAGGTGCACCCGGATTATTATAAGAAACTCTTT.

The table lists this clone with a few counts. The V call is TRGV9, the J call TRGJ1 or TRGJ2. This CDR3 is 13 amino acids long. Germline CDR1 and CDR2: GITISATS and ISYDGTV (reference sequence). Trimming took 3 bases from V and 2 from J; bases not matched to a gene: 4. DNA for the CDR3: TGTGCCTTGTGGGAGCAGGATTATTATAAGAAACTCTTT. Amino acids: CALWEQDYYKKLF.

In its sample, this clone was seen a few times. V gene TRGV5 combines with J gene TRGJP2. The CDR3 covers 13 residues. Germline CDR1 reads VINAFY; CDR2 reads YDVSNSKD. V lost 6 bases to trimming and J lost 2 bases; unmatched junction nucleotides: 3. CDR3 in DNA: TGTGCCACCTGGACCAGTAGTGATTGGATCAAGACGTTT. Amino acid sequence: CATWTSSDWIKTF.

This clone was recorded only once. The genes are TRGV9 and TRGJ1 or TRGJ2. The CDR3 spans 14 residues. Looked up from germline, CDR1 is GITISATS and CDR2 is ISYDGTV (reference sequence). V was clipped by 0 bases and J by 8 bases; unmatched bases: 10. CDR3 bases: TGTGCCTTGTGGGAGGTGCAAAGGGGAGATAAGAAACTCTTT. Its translation: CALWEVQRGDKKLF.

This clone was picked up a small number of times. V and J are TRGV9 and TRGJ1 or TRGJ2. CDR1 is GITISATS and CDR2 is ISYDGTV in the germline V gene (reference sequence). The CDR3 consists of 14 residues. The ends lost 2 bases at V and 2 bases at J; junction bases unmatched: 6. CDR3 coding DNA: TGTGCCTTGTGGGAGGCTCTAGATTATTATAAGAAACTCTTT. It specifies CALWEALDYYKKLF.

This clone appeared a few times. J is TRGJ1 or TRGJ2 and V is TRGV3. Looked up from germline, CDR1 is VTNTFY and CDR2 is YDVSTARD (reference sequence). The V segment lost 3 bases and the J segment 6 bases; nucleotides outside the gene matches: 11. The CDR3 totals 14 residues. The CDR3 DNA reads TGTGCCACCTGGGACGCAGGACGGTGTTATAAGAAACTCTTT. Its translation is CATWDAGRCYKKLF.

This clone has more than one count but fewer than ten. This sample includes further DNA sequences coding for the same CDR3. The chain joins TRGV5 to TRGJ1 or TRGJ2. V shed 2 bases and J 4 bases; nucleotides not matched to a gene: 5. Germline V lookup: CDR1 VINAFY, CDR2 YDVSNSKD. The CDR3 spans 13 residues. CDR3 bases: TGTGCCACCTGGGACACACCATATTATAAGAAACTCTTT. It is translated as CATWDTPYYKKLF.

The chain carries TRGV2 and TRGJ1 or TRGJ2. The CDR3 is 14 residues long. With V trimmed by 0 bases and J by 7 bases, 9 bases remained unmatched. Germline V lookup: CDR1 EGSNGY, CDR2 YDSYNSKV. CDR3 coding DNA: TGTGCCACCTGGGACGGGCTCGAGGGGTATAAGAAACTCTTT. It translates to CATWDGLEGYKKLF.

Remarks on this clone: This same CDR3 is encoded by further DNA sequences in the sample. V and J are TRGV4 and TRGJ1 or TRGJ2. V gave up 1 base and J gave up 6 bases; unmatched junction bases: 6. Germline loops: CDR1 EGSTGY, CDR2 YDSYTSSV. The CDR3 loop spans 13 amino acids. The CDR3 is CATWDGGGYKKLF. Written as DNA, the CDR3 is TGTGCCACCTGGGATGGAGGGGGTTATAAGAAACTCTTT.

Points on this clone: Additional DNA sequences in this sample encode the identical CDR3. The chain carries TRGV3 and TRGJ1 or TRGJ2. Germline V lookup: CDR1 VTNTFY, CDR2 YDVSTARD (reference sequence). The CDR3 runs to 14 residues. The V and J ends lost 0 bases and 6 bases, in that order; junction bases with no gene match: 8. CDR3 in DNA: TGTGCCACCTGGGACAGGCGACGCTTTTATAAGAAACTCTTT. Translation gives CATWDRRRFYKKLF.

This clone was seen more than once but under ten times. This sequence may be a read error, since a much larger clone differs from it by one base. Other DNA variants within this sample encode the same CDR3. The chain carries TRGV5 and TRGJ1 or TRGJ2. The CDR3 is 11 residues long. The ends lost 0 bases at V and 13 bases at J; junction bases unmatched: 6. Per germline, CDR1 VINAFY and CDR2 YDVSNSKD. The CDR3 sequence is CATWDRPGKLF. The CDR3 nucleotides read TGTGCCACCTGGGACAGGCCGGGAAAACTCTTT.

J is TRGJ1 or TRGJ2 and V is TRGV5. Germline CDR1 is VINAFY and CDR2 is YDVSNSKD. Trimming cost V 0 bases and J 5 bases; bases outside gene matches: 7. The CDR3 contains 14 residues. CDR3 coding DNA: TGTGCCACCTGGGACAGGGATGGGGATTATAAGAAACTCTTT. It is translated as CATWDRDGDYKKLF.

The chain employs TRGV2 and TRGJP2. Trimming at V came to 3 bases and at J to 6 bases, leaving 10 bases not matched to a gene. CDR1 EGSNGY and CDR2 YDSYNSKV come from the germline V gene. The CDR3 length is 15 residues. The CDR3 here is CATWDRQGGDWIKTF. Here the CDR3 DNA reads TGTGCCACCTGGGACAGGCAAGGGGGTGATTGGATCAAGACGTTT.

Comment on this clone: The same CDR3 can be traced to other DNA sequences in this sample. V is TRGV4 and J is TRGJ1 or TRGJ2. Trimming removed 1 base from V and 3 bases from J; junction bases left unmatched: 6. Germline V lookup: CDR1 EGSTGY, CDR2 YDSYTSSV. The CDR3 extends over 14 amino acids. The CDR3 sequence is CATWDGPLYYKKLF. CDR3 nucleotide sequence: TGTGCCACCTGGGATGGTCCGCTTTATTATAAGAAACTCTTT.

Regarding this clone: Its ends do not fully match the called genes, so a read error is possible. The chain links TRGV9 to TRGJP1. The length of the CDR3 is 15 residues. Germline CDR1 and CDR2: GITISATS and ISYDGTV (reference sequence). The DNA for the CDR3 is TGTACCTTGTGGGAGGAGAATACCACTGGTTGGTTCAAGATATTT. Encoded protein: CTLWEENTTGWFKIF.

The chain links TRGV4 to TRGJ1 or TRGJ2. The trim removed 3 bases at V and 6 bases at J, leaving 8 bases unmatched. Germline CDR1 EGSTGY, CDR2 YDSYTSSV. This CDR3 is built from 13 residues. The CDR3 nucleotides are TGTGCCACCTGGGATACCGGGTTTTATAAGAAACTCTTT. The encoded protein is CATWDTGFYKKLF.

V gene TRGV3 combines with J gene TRGJ1 or TRGJ2. Germline CDR1 reads VTNTFY; CDR2 reads YDVSTARD (reference sequence). After removal of 1 base from V and 10 bases from J, the junction contained 10 bases not matched to a gene. This CDR3 is 13 amino acids long. The DNA for the CDR3 is TGTGCCACCTGGGACAGACCAATAACCAAGAAACTCTTT. Its translation is CATWDRPITKKLF.

This clone was detected only a few times. A read error is possible here, since a much larger clone lies one base away. Different DNA sequences within this sample yield the same CDR3. The rearrangement links TRGV5 to TRGJ1 or TRGJ2. CDR1 VINAFY and CDR2 YDVSNSKD come from the germline V gene. Losses at the gene ends were 0 bases for V and 7 bases for J; bases not matched to a gene: 3. The CDR3 sequence is 12 residues long. The CDR3 protein is CATWDRRYKKLF. CDR3 coding DNA: TGTGCCACCTGGGACAGGAGATATAAGAAACTCTTT.

This rearrangement joins TRGV3 to TRGJ1 or TRGJ2. With 5 bases clipped from V and 11 bases from J, the junction kept 9 bases outside the gene matches. This CDR3 is built from 11 residues. Germline CDR1 is VTNTFY and CDR2 is YDVSTARD (reference sequence). The CDR3 is CATWALGQKLF. Written as DNA, the CDR3 is TGTGCCACCTGGGCTCTGGGACAGAAACTCTTT.

This clone has only a few counts. At the DNA level, this CDR3 is encoded by other sequences in the same sample as well. The chain has TRGV9 and TRGJ1 or TRGJ2. The CDR3 contains 13 residues. CDR1 and CDR2 from the germline V gene are GITISATS and ISYDGTV (reference sequence). After removal of 0 bases from V and 4 bases from J, the junction contained 3 bases not matched to a gene. Here the CDR3 reads CALWEVLYYKKLF. The DNA of the CDR3 is TGTGCCTTGTGGGAGGTGTTGTATTATAAGAAACTCTTT.